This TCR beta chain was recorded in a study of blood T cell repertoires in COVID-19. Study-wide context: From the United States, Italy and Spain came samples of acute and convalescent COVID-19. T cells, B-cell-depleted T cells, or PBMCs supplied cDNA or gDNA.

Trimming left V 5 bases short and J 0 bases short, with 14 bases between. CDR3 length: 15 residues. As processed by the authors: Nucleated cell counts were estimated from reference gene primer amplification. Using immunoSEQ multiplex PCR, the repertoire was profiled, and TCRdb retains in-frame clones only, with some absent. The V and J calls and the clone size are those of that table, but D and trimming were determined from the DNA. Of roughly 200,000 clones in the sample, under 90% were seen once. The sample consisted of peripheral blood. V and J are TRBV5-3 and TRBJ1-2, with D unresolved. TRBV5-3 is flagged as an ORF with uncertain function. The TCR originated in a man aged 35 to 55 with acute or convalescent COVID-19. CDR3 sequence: CARRPTGETNYGYTF. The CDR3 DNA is TGTGCCAGAAGGCCCACCGGAGAGACTAACTATGGCTACACCTTC.